This T cell receptor (beta chain) was documented in a study of blood T cell repertoires in COVID-19. Study-wide background: Donors in the United States, Italy and Spain gave samples during acute or convalescent COVID-19. Nucleic acid was either cDNA or gDNA, and it came from T cells, B-cell-depleted T cells, or PBMCs.

Per the study methods: Nucleated cell number was recorded as an estimate derived from reference gene primer amplification. Clones were read by immunoSEQ multiplex PCR, and TCRdb kept only the in-frame ones, dropping some. V and J calls and clone size are copied from that table; D and trimming were computed from the DNA. The sample records roughly 180,000 clones, roughly four fifths being singletons. CDR3 length equals 17 residues. Germline V CDR1 and CDR2: SSHAT, FNYEAQ (reference sequence). As concerns this clone: Germline is not matched at one junction end, which may reflect a read error.

Sequenced material: peripheral blood. V is TRBV7-7 and J is TRBJ2-7; the match to TRBD1 covers 8 bases. The sequence was collected from a woman aged 25 to 39 with acute or convalescent COVID-19. The CDR3 nucleotides are TGTGCTAGCAGCTTAGCCTCAACCGGGACAGGCTCCTACGAGCAGTACTTC. It encodes CASSLASTGTGSYEQYF.